Below, 17 T cell receptor beta chains from the same sample are listed, as sequenced in a study of cytomegalovirus exposure and HLA in healthy donors. The data were produced by immunoSEQ multiplex PCR, yet TCRdb's version contains in-frame clones alone and is incomplete. The repertoire holds about 130,000 clones, about 95% seen once, with 1.5% to 2% in the top ten. What was sequenced was PBMCs. The receptors originated from a man younger than 35 in good health and CMV-seropositive.

V gene TRBV7-9 combines with J gene TRBJ2-7; the D gene is possibly TRBD1 (7 bases). Trimming took off 5 bases at V and 2 bases at J, with 19 bases between the two ends. The CDR3 sequence is 16 residues long. Germline CDR1 and CDR2: SEHNR and FQNEAQ (reference sequence). The CDR3 protein is CASSRALRDSAYEQYF. CDR3 DNA: TGTGCCAGCAGCCGGGCTTTGCGGGACAGTGCCTACGAGCAGTACTTC. Full variable domain (missing parts from reference TRBV7-9 and TRBJ2-7): DTGVSQNPRHKITKRGQNVTFRCDPISEHNRLYWYRQTLGQGPEFLTYFQNEAQLEKSRLLSDRFSAERPKGSFSTLEIQRTEQGDSAMYLCASSRALRDSAYEQYFGPGTRLTVT.

The chain combines TRBV2 with TRBJ2-3; TRBD2 matches 8 bases. Germline CDR1 is SNHLY and CDR2 is FYNNEI. With V trimmed by 4 bases and J by 1 base, 4 bases remained unmatched. CDR3 size: 15 residues. The CDR3 here is CASSGPGGGTDTQYF. Here the CDR3 DNA reads TGTGCCAGCAGTGGCCCGGGAGGGGGCACAGATACGCAGTATTTT.

The CDR3 reads CASSLTGAPDGYTF. CDR3 bases: TGTGCCAGCAGCCTAACAGGAGCTCCGGATGGCTACACCTTC. V gene TRBV28 combines with J gene TRBJ1-2; possible D gene TRBD1, 5 bases. The CDR3 totals 14 residues. Trimming stripped 6 bases from V and 6 bases from J, with 17 bases between. The germline gives CDR1 MDHEN, CDR2 SYDVKM.

The V call is TRBV28, the J call TRBJ2-6, with 9 bases aligning to TRBD1. V gave up 4 bases and J gave up 1 base; unmatched junction bases: 8. Germline CDR1 MDHEN, CDR2 SYDVKM. There are 18 residues in the CDR3. CDR3 region: CASSWAGTGLSGANVLTF. The DNA of the CDR3 is TGTGCCAGCAGTTGGGCCGGGACAGGGTTATCTGGGGCCAACGTCCTGACTTTC. Based on the CDR3 plus reference TRBV28 and TRBJ2-6, the full variable domain is DVKVTQSSRYLVKRTGEKVFLECVQDMDHENMFWYRQDPGLGLRLIYFSYDVKMKEKGDIPEGYSVSREKKERFSLILESASTNQTSMYLCASSWAGTGLSGANVLTFGAGSRLTVL.

The rearrangement joins TRBV28 to TRBJ2-7; 11 bases agree with TRBD2. Per germline, CDR1 MDHEN and CDR2 SYDVKM. The CDR3 is 15 residues long. V was pared by 2 bases and J by 5 bases, with 5 bases of the junction left unmatched. The CDR3 DNA reads as TGTGCCAGCAGTTTACGGCCGGGACTAGCGGACGAGCAGTACTTC. Amino acids: CASSLRPGLADEQYF. The variable domain in full, with the rest retrieved from reference TRBV28 and TRBJ2-7, is DVKVTQSSRYLVKRTGEKVFLECVQDMDHENMFWYRQDPGLGLRLIYFSYDVKMKEKGDIPEGYSVSREKKERFSLILESASTNQTSMYLCASSLRPGLADEQYFGPGTRLTVT.

To note about this clone: A junction end diverges from the germline sequence, so it may reflect a read error. This chain connects TRBV20-1 to TRBJ2-7, with D possibly being TRBD1 (8 bases). Germline-derived CDR1 and CDR2 are DFQATT and SNEGSKA (reference sequence). This CDR3 has 11 residues. CDR3 amino acids: CSARRTGRVIF. As DNA, the CDR3 is TGCAGTGCTAGGAGGACAGGGAGGGTTATCTTC.

This rearrangement joins TRBV27 to TRBJ2-7; 11 bases map to TRBD1. J lost 4 bases, V lost 4 bases, and 6 bases had no gene match. Germline assignment: CDR1 MNHEY and CDR2 SMNVEV (reference sequence). There are 15 residues in the CDR3. The CDR3 here is CASSSRDRGLYEQYF. For the CDR3, the DNA is TGTGCCAGCAGTTCCCGGGACAGGGGGTTGTACGAGCAGTACTTC.

The chain uses TRBV7-2 and TRBJ2-1; a weak D match, TRBD2 (6 bases). Trimming removed 5 bases at V and 2 bases at J, with 13 bases between. Germline V gene data show CDR1 as SGHTA and CDR2 as FQGNSA. The CDR3 consists of 15 residues. The DNA of the CDR3 is TGTGCCAGCAGCCTCACTAGCAGACCCTACAATGAGCAGTTCTTC. This codes for CASSLTSRPYNEQFF.

This clone was counted a single time. The CDR3 sequence is CASSPRAGAGTEQYF. The CDR3 nucleotides are TGTGCCAGCAGCCCGCGAGCGGGAGCCGGTACCGAGCAGTACTTC. This rearrangement joins TRBV7-8 to TRBJ2-7; 8 bases match TRBD2. There are 15 residues in the CDR3. The V and J ends lost 5 bases and 6 bases, in that order; junction bases with no gene match: 12. Looked up from germline, CDR1 is SGHVS and CDR2 is FQNEAQ.

The gene calls are TRBV5-1 and TRBJ1-2; D is perhaps TRBD1 (6 bases). The CDR3 spans 14 residues. Trimming shortened V by 4 bases and J by 2 bases, and 12 bases separated the two germline ends. Germline-derived CDR1 and CDR2 are SGHRS and YFSETQ. CDR3 DNA: TGCGCCAGCAGCCCTACAGGGACGAACTATGGCTACACCTTC. This encodes CASSPTGTNYGYTF.

The V and J genes are TRBV27 and TRBJ2-1, with 7 positions matching TRBD2. Unmatched junction bases numbered 11, after V lost 7 bases and J lost 8 bases. CDR1 MNHEY and CDR2 SMNVEV come from the germline V gene (reference sequence). This CDR3 contains 14 residues. CDR3 amino acids: CASTMGGSADEQFF. The CDR3 DNA follows: TGTGCCAGCACCATGGGGGGGAGCGCGGATGAGCAGTTCTTC.

The chain employs TRBV5-4 and TRBJ1-2, with TRBD1 as a possible D gene (6 bases). The V and J ends lost 4 bases and 12 bases respectively, with 19 bases between them. The CDR3 has 13 residues. CDR1 and CDR2 (germline): SGHNT, YYREEE (reference sequence). In DNA form, the CDR3 reads TGTGCCAGCAGCCGCGGACAGAATGTCGGTCACACCTTC. Amino acid sequence: CASSRGQNVGHTF.

The V and J genes are TRBV7-6 and TRBJ2-1; 15 bases fit TRBD2. Germline values: CDR1 SGHVS, CDR2 FNYEAQ. The J segment lost 9 bases and the V segment lost 6 bases, leaving 3 bases of the junction unmatched. The CDR3 consists of 14 residues. The CDR3 DNA sequence: TGTGCCAGCAGGTGGGGACTAGCGGGAGGTGAGCAGTTCTTC. Translating it yields CASRWGLAGGEQFF.

This rearrangement joins TRBV27 to TRBJ2-3, with 9 bases matching TRBD2. Germline loops: CDR1 MNHEY, CDR2 SMNVEV (reference sequence). Trimming removed 5 bases from V and 6 bases from J; junction bases left unmatched: 3. The CDR3 is made up of 13 amino acids. The CDR3 here is CASSRTSEDTQYF. DNA of the CDR3: TGTGCCAGCAGTCGGACTAGCGAGGATACGCAGTATTTT.

The chain combines TRBV28 with TRBJ2-1, with 8 bases lining up with TRBD2. The germline V gene has CDR1 MDHEN and CDR2 SYDVKM. V was pared by 8 bases and J by 2 bases, with 8 bases of the junction left unmatched. This CDR3 spans 15 amino acids. DNA of the CDR3: TGTGCCAGCGGGTTAGCGGGAAGAACCTACAATGAGCAGTTCTTC. It is translated as CASGLAGRTYNEQFF.

The V gene is TRBV4-1, the J gene TRBJ2-1; D is unclear. CDR1 and CDR2 from the germline V gene are MGHRA and YSYEKL. The CDR3 loop spans 12 amino acids. Between the trimmed V and J ends, which lost 2 bases and 8 bases, there was a span of 7 bases. The CDR3 DNA follows: TGCGCCAGCAGCCAAAGACTGGATGAGCAGTTCTTC. Translated: CASSQRLDEQFF.

The chain recombines TRBV5-1 with TRBJ1-2; 9 nucleotides line up with TRBD1. Germline CDR1 is SGHRS and CDR2 is YFSETQ. The CDR3 totals 14 residues. Trimming took 4 bases from V and 2 from J; bases not matched to a gene: 3. The CDR3 coding sequence is TGCGCCAGCAGCCCCGGGACAGGGAACTATGGCTACACCTTC. It codes for CASSPGTGNYGYTF.